The 9 T cell receptor beta chains below were found in one sample sequenced in a study of T cell changes during pregnancy in multiple sclerosis. Clones were sequenced by immunoSEQ multiplex PCR, and TCRdb holds only the in-frame ones, with some missing. Of almost 35,000 clones in the sample, 75% to 95% are singletons; the top ten hold around 13%. The material sequenced was CD8+ T cells from peripheral blood mononuclear cells, taken in the first trimester of pregnancy. Receptors originate from a female donor with multiple sclerosis, enrolled in a pregnancy study.

The chain joins TRBV7-6 to TRBJ2-7, with TRBD2 matching 10 bases. This CDR3 contains 15 residues. In germline, CDR1 is SGHVS, CDR2 FNYEAQ. With V trimmed by 5 bases and J by 0 bases, 4 bases remained unmatched. The CDR3 DNA is TGTGCCAGCAGCCCGCCTAGCGGGAGCTCCTACGAGCAGTACTTC. The encoded protein is CASSPPSGSSYEQYF.

J is TRBJ2-1 and V is TRBV29-1, with D perhaps matching TRBD2 (6 bases). The germline V and J ends were trimmed by 5 bases and 0 bases, with 11 bases remaining between them. Germline V gene sequence: CDR1 SQVTM, CDR2 ANQGSEA. There are 14 residues in the CDR3. CDR3 sequence: CSVFGGISYNEQFF. The DNA for the CDR3 is TGCAGCGTTTTTGGGGGGATCTCCTACAATGAGCAGTTCTTC.

The genes are TRBV28 and TRBJ2-7; no clear D. Trimming pared 7 bases from V and 0 bases from J, leaving 16 bases between. The CDR3 covers 15 residues. Germline values: CDR1 MDHEN, CDR2 SYDVKM. CDR3 DNA sequence: TGTGCCAGCAAGGCTAGAACAACCCTCTCCTACGAGCAGTACTTC. Amino acid sequence: CASKARTTLSYEQYF.

This sequence joins TRBV2 and TRBJ1-1, with D tentatively TRBD1 (6 bases). Trimming removed 10 bases at V and 0 bases at J, with 18 bases between. There are 15 residues in the CDR3. CDR1 and CDR2 from the germline V gene are SNHLY and FYNNEI. This CDR3 is CATNRADNMNTEAFF. The CDR3 DNA sequence: TGTGCCACAAACAGGGCAGACAACATGAACACTGAAGCTTTCTTT.

The gene calls are TRBV27 and TRBJ2-7; D ambiguous. Trimming shortened V by 2 bases and J by 5 bases, and 10 bases separated the two germline ends. Per germline, CDR1 MNHEY and CDR2 SMNVEV (reference sequence). The CDR3 loop spans 13 amino acids. This CDR3 reads CASSLTLVNEQYF. The CDR3 DNA reads as TGTGCCAGCAGTTTAACTTTAGTAAACGAGCAGTACTTC.

This sequence joins TRBV5-4 and TRBJ1-5; 7 bases line up with TRBD1. The CDR3 runs to 14 residues. CDR1 SGHNT and CDR2 YYREEE come from the germline V gene (reference sequence). After removal of 4 bases from V and 9 bases from J, the junction contained 10 bases not matched to a gene. The CDR3 DNA sequence: TGTGCCAGCAGCCCGGAAGGACAGGCCGGGCCCCAGCATTTT. This gives the protein CASSPEGQAGPQHF.

CDR3 protein: CASSLSETSGNEQFF. The DNA for the CDR3 is TGTGCCAGCAGCCTTTCCGAGACTAGCGGAAATGAGCAGTTCTTC. This sequence joins TRBV7-9 and TRBJ2-1; 9 bases match TRBD2. V shed 5 bases, J shed 7 bases, and the junction held 9 bases outside the gene matches. Per germline, CDR1 SEHNR and CDR2 FQNEAQ (reference sequence). The CDR3 is 15 amino acids.

This rearrangement joins TRBV27 to TRBJ2-5; no reliable D call. CDR3 length: 15 amino acids. Trimming took off 4 bases at V and 2 bases at J, with 14 bases between the two ends. The germline CDR1 and CDR2 sequences are MNHEY and SMNVEV (reference sequence). Here the CDR3 DNA reads TGTGCCAGCAGTTCCCTTAACGCGGTTCAAGAGACCCAGTACTTC. As protein: CASSSLNAVQETQYF.

This sequence joins TRBV7-9 and TRBJ2-3; 8 bases align to TRBD1. Looked up from germline, CDR1 is SEHNR and CDR2 is FQNEAQ (reference sequence). This CDR3 contains 15 residues. The trim removed 5 bases at V and 3 bases at J, leaving 7 bases unmatched. As DNA, the CDR3 is TGTGCCAGCAGCCCACCCGGGACAGGAACAGATACGCAGTATTTT. This codes for CASSPPGTGTDTQYF. The full variable domain, with the rest looked up from reference TRBV7-9 and TRBJ2-3, is DTGVSQNPRHKITKRGQNVTFRCDPISEHNRLYWYRQTLGQGPEFLTYFQNEAQLEKSRLLSDRFSAERPKGSFSTLEIQRTEQGDSAMYLCASSPPGTGTDTQYFGPGTRLTVL.